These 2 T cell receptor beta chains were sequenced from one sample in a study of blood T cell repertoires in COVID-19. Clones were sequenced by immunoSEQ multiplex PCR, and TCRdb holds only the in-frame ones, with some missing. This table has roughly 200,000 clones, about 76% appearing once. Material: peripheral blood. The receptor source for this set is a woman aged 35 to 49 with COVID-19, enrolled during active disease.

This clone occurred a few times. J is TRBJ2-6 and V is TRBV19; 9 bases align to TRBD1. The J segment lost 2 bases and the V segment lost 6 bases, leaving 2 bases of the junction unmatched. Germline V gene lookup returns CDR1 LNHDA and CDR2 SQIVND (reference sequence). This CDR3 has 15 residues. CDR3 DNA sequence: TGTGCCAGTAGCCGGGACAGGGCTGGGGCCAACGTCCTGACTTTC. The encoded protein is CASSRDRAGANVLTF.

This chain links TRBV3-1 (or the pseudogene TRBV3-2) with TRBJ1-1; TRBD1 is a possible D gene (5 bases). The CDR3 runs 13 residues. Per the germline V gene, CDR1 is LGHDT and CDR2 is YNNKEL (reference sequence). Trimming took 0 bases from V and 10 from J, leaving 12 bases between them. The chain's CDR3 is CASSQDGREGAFF. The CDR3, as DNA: TGTGCCAGCAGCCAAGATGGCAGGGAGGGAGCTTTCTTT.